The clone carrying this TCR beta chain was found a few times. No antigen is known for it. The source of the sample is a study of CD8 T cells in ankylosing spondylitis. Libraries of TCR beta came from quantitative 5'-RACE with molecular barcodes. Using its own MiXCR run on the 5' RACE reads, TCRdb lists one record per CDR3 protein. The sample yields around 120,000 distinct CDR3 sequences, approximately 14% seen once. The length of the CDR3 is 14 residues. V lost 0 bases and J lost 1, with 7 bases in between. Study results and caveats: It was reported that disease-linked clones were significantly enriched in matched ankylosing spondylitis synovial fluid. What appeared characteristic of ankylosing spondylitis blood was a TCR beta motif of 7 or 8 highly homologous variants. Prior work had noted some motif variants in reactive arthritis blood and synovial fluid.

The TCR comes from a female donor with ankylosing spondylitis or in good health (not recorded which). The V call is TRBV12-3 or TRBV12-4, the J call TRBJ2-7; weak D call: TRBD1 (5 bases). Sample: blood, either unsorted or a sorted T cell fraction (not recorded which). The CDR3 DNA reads TGTGCCAGCAGTTTAGCGCAGGGTTCCTACGAGCAGTACTTC. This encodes CASSLAQGSYEQYF.